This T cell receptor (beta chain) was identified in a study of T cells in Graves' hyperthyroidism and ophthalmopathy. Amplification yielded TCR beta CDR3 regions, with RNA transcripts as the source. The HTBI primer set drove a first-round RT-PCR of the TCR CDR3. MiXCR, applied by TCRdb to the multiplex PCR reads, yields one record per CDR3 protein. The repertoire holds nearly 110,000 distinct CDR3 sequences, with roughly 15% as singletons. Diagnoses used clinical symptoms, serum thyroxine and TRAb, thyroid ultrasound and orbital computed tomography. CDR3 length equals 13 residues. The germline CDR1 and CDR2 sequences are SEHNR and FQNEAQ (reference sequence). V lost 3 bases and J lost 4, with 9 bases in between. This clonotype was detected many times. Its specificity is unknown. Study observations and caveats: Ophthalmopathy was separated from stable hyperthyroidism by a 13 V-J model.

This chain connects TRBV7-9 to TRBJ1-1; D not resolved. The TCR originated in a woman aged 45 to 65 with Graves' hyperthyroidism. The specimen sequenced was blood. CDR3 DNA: TGTGCCAGCAGCTTCGAAGAGGGCACTGAAGCTTTCTTT. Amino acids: CASSFEEGTEAFF.